Listed below are T cell receptor beta chains from one sample, sequenced in a study of blood T cell repertoires in COVID-19. The repertoire was sequenced with immunoSEQ multiplex PCR; TCRdb's copy has only in-frame clones and lacks some. The data show 50,000 or so clones, with 86% seen just once and just under 25% held by the top ten. The specimen sequenced was peripheral blood. The receptors stem from a woman of 80 years or more with acute or convalescent COVID-19. Both conserved end residues are trimmed from each CDR3. D genes are given only for firm matches.

>TRBV6-5|TRBJ1-6|NA
ASNQQQGRGSPLH
>TRBV15|TRBJ2-7|NA
ATSRVGGYEQY
>TRBV7-2|TRBJ2-2|NA
ASSYTRYTGELF
>TRBV7-9|TRBJ2-1|NA
ASSLGQSYNEQF
>TRBV25-1|TRBJ1-3|NA
ASSEGRSSGNTIY
>TRBV3-1/TRBV3-2|TRBJ2-7|NA
ASSQGGGYEQY
>TRBV28|TRBJ2-7|NA
ASSADYEQY
>TRBV3-1/TRBV3-2|TRBJ1-2|NA
ASSQTGYYGYT
>TRBV7-2|TRBJ2-1|TRBD2
ASSLGPAGRYNEQF
>TRBV3-1/TRBV3-2|TRBJ1-1|TRBD1
ASSHGTGKYTEAF
>TRBV12-3/TRBV12-4|TRBJ1-2|NA
ASGGISYGYT
>TRBV27|TRBJ1-2|NA
ASSPQLFSTAGANYGYT
>TRBV18|TRBJ1-6|NA
ASSPASSPLH
>TRBV9|TRBJ1-6|NA
ASRRAPENSPLH
>TRBV5-1|TRBJ2-5|TRBD1
ASSLGGQSFETQY
>TRBV7-7|TRBJ2-6|NA
ASSPLGANVLT
>TRBV11-3|TRBJ2-2|NA
ASSFGGATNTGELF
>TRBV9|TRBJ2-1|TRBD2
ASSPRLAGVDNEQF
>TRBV5-1|TRBJ1-3|NA
ASSLLDPRGLSGNTIY
>TRBV11-3|TRBJ2-5|NA
ASRSSAGTQY
>TRBV7-2|TRBJ2-7|NA
ASSLSTGNLRPYEQY
>TRBV19|TRBJ1-1|NA
ASRGEAREAF